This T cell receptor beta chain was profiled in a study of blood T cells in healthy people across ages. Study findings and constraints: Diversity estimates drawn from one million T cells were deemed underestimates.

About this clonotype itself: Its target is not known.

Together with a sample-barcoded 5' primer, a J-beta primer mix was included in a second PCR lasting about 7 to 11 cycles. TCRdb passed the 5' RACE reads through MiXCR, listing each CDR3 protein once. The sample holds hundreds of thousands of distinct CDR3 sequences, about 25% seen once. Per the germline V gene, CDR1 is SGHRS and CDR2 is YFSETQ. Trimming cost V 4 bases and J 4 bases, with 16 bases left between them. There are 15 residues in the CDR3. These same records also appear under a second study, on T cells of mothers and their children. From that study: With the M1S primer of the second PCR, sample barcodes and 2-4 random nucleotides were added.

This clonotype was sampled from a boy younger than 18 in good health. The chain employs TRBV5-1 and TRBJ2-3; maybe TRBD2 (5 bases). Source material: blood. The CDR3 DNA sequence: TGCGCCAGCAGCCCCCTCGGCCTAGCCGCAGATACGCAGTATTTT. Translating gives CASSPLGLAADTQYF.